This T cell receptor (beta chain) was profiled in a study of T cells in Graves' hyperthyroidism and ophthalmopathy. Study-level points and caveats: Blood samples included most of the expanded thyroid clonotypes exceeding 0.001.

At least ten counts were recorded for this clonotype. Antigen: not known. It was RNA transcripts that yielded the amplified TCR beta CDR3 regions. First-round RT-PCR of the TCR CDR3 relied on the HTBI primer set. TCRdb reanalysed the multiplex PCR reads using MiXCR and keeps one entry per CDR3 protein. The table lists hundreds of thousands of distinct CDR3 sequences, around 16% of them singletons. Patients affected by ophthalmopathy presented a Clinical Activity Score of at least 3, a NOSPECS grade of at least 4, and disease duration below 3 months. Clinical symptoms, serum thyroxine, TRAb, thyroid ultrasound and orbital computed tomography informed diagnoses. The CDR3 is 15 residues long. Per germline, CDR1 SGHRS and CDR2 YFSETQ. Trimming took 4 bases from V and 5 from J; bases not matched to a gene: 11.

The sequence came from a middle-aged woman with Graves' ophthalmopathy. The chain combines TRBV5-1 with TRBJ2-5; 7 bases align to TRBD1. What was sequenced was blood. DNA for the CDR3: TGCGCCAGCAGCCTCGGGACAGAACCTCAGGAGACCCAGTACTTC. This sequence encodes CASSLGTEPQETQYF.